This passage covers 27 T cell receptor beta chains from one sample sequenced in a study of cytomegalovirus exposure and HLA in healthy donors. Primers included in the PCR were 60 Vbeta and 13 Jbeta primers. Clones were read by immunoSEQ multiplex PCR, and TCRdb kept only the in-frame ones, dropping some. Counted here are fewer than 200,000 clones, about 85% occurring once; the ten biggest clones make up around 4.3%. The sample taken for sequencing was PBMCs. Source of these receptors: a woman in her fifties or sixties in good health and CMV-seropositive.

The V and J genes are TRBV15 and TRBJ2-1; tentatively, D is TRBD2 (6 bases). The CDR3 length is 13 residues. Germline-derived CDR1 and CDR2 are LNHNV and YYDKDF (reference sequence). V gave up 8 bases and J gave up 7 bases, with 15 bases separating them. The CDR3 region is CATRKGAGNEQFF. In DNA, the CDR3 is TGTGCCACCCGGAAGGGTGCGGGGAATGAGCAGTTCTTC.

The chain has TRBV19 and TRBJ2-7; perhaps TRBD1 as D (6 bases). The CDR3 is 13 residues long. Trimming removed 5 bases from V and 2 bases from J, with 10 bases in between. Germline V gene data show CDR1 as LNHDA and CDR2 as SQIVND (reference sequence). The CDR3 reads CASSAAGAYEQYF. CDR3 DNA: TGTGCCAGTAGTGCCGCAGGGGCCTACGAGCAGTACTTC.

J is TRBJ2-1 and V is TRBV10-3; 9 bases line up with TRBD2. CDR1 and CDR2 from the germline V gene are ENHRY and SYGVKD. The CDR3 sequence is 15 residues long. Trimming at V came to 7 bases and at J to 7 bases, leaving 11 bases not matched to a gene. The CDR3 region has the DNA TGTGCCATCAATAATTTAGCGGGAGACGATAATGAGCAGTTCTTC. It codes for CAINNLAGDDNEQFF.

The V and J genes are TRBV13 and TRBJ2-1; 9 bases align to TRBD1. The germline V gene encodes CDR1 PRHDT and CDR2 FYEKMQ (reference sequence). The CDR3 loop spans 21 amino acids. V shed 6 bases, J shed 2 bases, and the junction held 23 bases outside the gene matches. The CDR3 loop is CASSRLTGTGIVGVPYNEQFF. The CDR3 region has the DNA TGTGCCAGCAGTCGTCTCACCGGGACAGGGATCGTTGGCGTCCCCTACAATGAGCAGTTCTTC.

This clone was observed many times. The genes are TRBV5-1 and TRBJ2-1; 9 bases map to TRBD1. Trimming took 0 bases from V and 8 from J; bases not matched to a gene: 6. The CDR3 contains 15 residues. Germline V CDR1 and CDR2: SGHRS, YFSETQ. CDR3 bases: TGCGCCAGCAGCTTGGTTGGGACAGGGTTGCATGAGCAGTTCTTC. It yields the protein CASSLVGTGLHEQFF.

The gene calls are TRBV19 and TRBJ1-5; D gene unclear. Trimming took off 3 bases at V and 1 base at J, with 13 bases between the two ends. CDR1 is LNHDA, CDR2 SQIVND, per germline (reference sequence). The CDR3 runs to 16 residues. In nucleotides, the CDR3 is TGTGCCAGTAGTATCGGGATAGGAGTGAGCAATCAGCCCCAGCATTTT. Its translation is CASSIGIGVSNQPQHF.

V usage is TRBV7-2 and J usage is TRBJ2-1, with 7 positions matching TRBD2. J lost 9 bases, V lost 2 bases, and 16 bases had no gene match. CDR3 length: 17 residues. Germline CDR1 SGHTA, CDR2 FQGNSA. The CDR3 sequence: CASSLWTRGVRGGEQFF. CDR3 nucleotides: TGTGCCAGCAGCTTATGGACGCGCGGGGTCCGCGGGGGTGAGCAGTTCTTC.

This clone was picked up one time. This chain joins TRBV18 and TRBJ2-1, with a weak D call TRBD2 (5 bases). The V gene's germline CDR1 is KGHSH and CDR2 LQKENI. This CDR3 is built from 12 residues. Trimming stripped 4 bases from V and 8 bases from J, with 9 bases between. This chain's CDR3 is CASSQPGDEQFF. CDR3 bases: TGTGCCAGCTCACAGCCCGGGGATGAGCAGTTCTTC.

The gene calls are TRBV9 and TRBJ2-1, with TRBD1 identical over 8 bases. This CDR3 has 16 amino acids. CDR1 and CDR2 (germline): SGDLS, YYNGEE. Unmatched junction bases numbered 8, after V lost 4 bases and J lost 2 bases. The CDR3 nucleotides are TGTGCCAGCAGCTACCCCGGGACAGGCACCTACAATGAGCAGTTCTTC. The encoded protein is CASSYPGTGTYNEQFF.

V is TRBV19 and J is TRBJ1-1; D unresolved. The CDR3 covers 14 residues. The V gene's germline CDR1 is LNHDA and CDR2 SQIVND (reference sequence). Deletions cut 10 bases from V and 2 bases from J, with 17 bases between. CDR3 coding DNA: TGTGCCATAAAACCTCGACACCTTAACACTGAAGCTTTCTTT. Amino acids: CAIKPRHLNTEAFF.

J is TRBJ1-5 and V is TRBV6-5; D may be TRBD1 (5 bases). Germline CDR1 and CDR2: MNHEY and SVGAGI. Trimming shortened V by 6 bases and J by 2 bases, and 8 bases separated the two germline ends. The CDR3 spans 13 residues. The CDR3 protein is CASRRTRNQPQHF. In DNA, the CDR3 is TGTGCCAGCAGGCGGACACGCAATCAGCCCCAGCATTTT.

This clone was picked up one time. The chain combines TRBV19 with TRBJ2-1; 7 bases map to TRBD2. CDR1 and CDR2 from the germline V gene are LNHDA and SQIVND (reference sequence). CDR3 length: 16 residues. With V trimmed by 4 bases and J by 2 bases, 8 bases remained unmatched. This CDR3 is CASSRSAGSPYNEQFF. The CDR3 DNA sequence: TGTGCCAGTAGTAGATCAGCGGGATCCCCCTACAATGAGCAGTTCTTC.

The chain is built from TRBV9 and TRBJ1-1; the D gene is possibly TRBD1 (6 bases). The CDR3 has 15 amino acids. Per the germline V gene, CDR1 is SGDLS and CDR2 is YYNGEE. The V end lost 3 bases, the J end lost 3 bases, and 15 bases lay between the germline ends. The DNA for the CDR3 is TGTGCCAGCAGCGCGGGGGGCCCTTGGGACACTGAAGCTTTCTTT. Its translation: CASSAGGPWDTEAFF.

The V and J genes are TRBV7-2 and TRBJ1-4; 10 bases fit TRBD1. This CDR3 has 17 amino acids. Trimming at V came to 1 base and at J to 4 bases, leaving 6 bases not matched to a gene. Looked up from germline, CDR1 is SGHTA and CDR2 is FQGNSA. This CDR3 reads CASSLVRDRGRNEKLFF. The CDR3 DNA is TGTGCCAGCAGCTTAGTGCGGGACAGGGGTCGTAATGAAAAACTGTTTTTT.

This rearrangement joins TRBV7-2 to TRBJ2-7, with 9 bases identical to TRBD1. Trimming removed 3 bases from V and 0 bases from J; junction bases left unmatched: 6. Germline V gene sequence: CDR1 SGHTA, CDR2 FQGNSA. This CDR3 has 16 amino acids. The CDR3 DNA is TGTGCCAGCAGCTTCCGGACAGGGGCTAGCTCCTACGAGCAGTACTTC. This sequence encodes CASSFRTGASSYEQYF.

The rearrangement links TRBV5-1 to TRBJ2-1; D is perhaps TRBD2 (7 bases). Trimming removed 0 bases at V and 4 bases at J, with 17 bases between. Germline assignment: CDR1 SGHRS and CDR2 YFSETQ. The CDR3 has 17 residues. Here the CDR3 DNA reads TGCGCCAGCAGCTTGGACTTCGGGGGAGGGGGATACAATGAGCAGTTCTTC. Protein product: CASSLDFGGGGYNEQFF.

This chain uses TRBV7-8 with TRBJ2-5; D is possibly TRBD2 (6 bases). Per the germline V gene, CDR1 is SGHVS and CDR2 is FQNEAQ. V lost 1 base and J lost 4, with 22 bases in between. This CDR3 is built from 18 residues. CDR3: CASSLDVRREGLVETQYF. CDR3 sequence (DNA): TGTGCCAGCAGCTTAGACGTTCGGCGGGAAGGACTGGTAGAGACCCAGTACTTC.

The chain combines TRBV30 with TRBJ1-1; 7 bases align to TRBD1. After removal of 1 base from V and 5 bases from J, the junction contained 7 bases not matched to a gene. The CDR3 runs 14 residues. CDR1 is GTSNPN and CDR2 is SVGIG in the germline V gene (reference sequence). The CDR3 bases are TGTGCCTGGAGTGCCGACAGGGTTTCAACTGAAGCTTTCTTT. It is translated as CAWSADRVSTEAFF.

To note about this clone: At the DNA level, this CDR3 is encoded by other sequences in the same sample as well. V gene TRBV9 combines with J gene TRBJ2-7; 8 bases are a match to TRBD1. The germline V gene encodes CDR1 SGDLS and CDR2 YYNGEE. V lost 0 bases to trimming and J lost 4 bases; unmatched junction nucleotides: 6. There are 15 residues in the CDR3. The CDR3 DNA sequence: TGTGCCAGCAGCGTAGGTGGGACAGGTCTGTACGAGCAGTACTTC. Translation: CASSVGGTGLYEQYF.

CDR3 bases: TGTGCCACCCTGATGGGGGGTGAGAATGAAAAACTGTTTTTT. Translating it yields CATLMGGENEKLFF. This chain links TRBV6-6 with TRBJ1-4; TRBD1 is a possible D gene (5 bases). Germline CDR1 MNHNY, CDR2 SVGAGI (reference sequence). Trimming cost V 10 bases and J 5 bases, with 17 bases left between them. CDR3 length equals 14 residues.

The chain employs TRBV28 and TRBJ1-1, with D possibly matching TRBD1 (6 bases). V lost 9 bases to trimming and J lost 1 base, with 18 bases between them. The length of the CDR3 is 15 residues. Germline V CDR1 and CDR2: MDHEN, SYDVKM. DNA for the CDR3: TGTGCCAGTAGAGTAAGTTTACAGGGGAACACTGAAGCTTTCTTT. Its protein product is CASRVSLQGNTEAFF.

This clone was detected a few times. This chain links TRBV7-2 with TRBJ1-2, with D possibly being TRBD1 (6 bases). V shed 5 bases and J shed 3 bases, with 10 bases lying between them. The CDR3 spans 13 residues. The germline V gene encodes CDR1 SGHTA and CDR2 FQGNSA. The CDR3 DNA reads TGTGCCAGCAGCGTTGGACAGTACTATGGCTACACCTTC. It codes for CASSVGQYYGYTF.

The V and J genes are TRBV18 and TRBJ1-3; TRBD1 agrees at 8 bases. Germline trimming cut 4 bases from V and 3 bases from J; bases unmatched to any gene: 20. This CDR3 comprises 20 residues. Germline values: CDR1 KGHSH, CDR2 LQKENI. CDR3 in DNA: TGTGCCAGCTCACGCTACCCCCCACATCAGGGGGCAAGTGGTGGAAACACCATATATTTT. It codes for CASSRYPPHQGASGGNTIYF. Looking up the rest from reference TRBV18 and TRBJ1-3 gives the full variable domain: NAGVMQNPRHLVRRRGQEARLRCSPMKGHSHVYWYRQLPEEGLKFMVYLQKENIIDESGMPKERFSAEFPKEGPSILRIQQVVRGDSAAYFCASSRYPPHQGASGGNTIYFGEGSWLTVV.

This clone was recorded once. The gene calls are TRBV5-8 and TRBJ2-1; 13 nucleotides line up with TRBD2. There are 17 residues in the CDR3. V lost 3 bases, J lost 2 bases, and 5 bases stayed unmatched. Germline assignment: CDR1 SGHTS and CDR2 YDEGEE. CDR3 sequence (DNA): TGTGCCAGCAGCTCCCGACTAGCGGGGGGCCCCTACAATGAGCAGTTCTTC. It codes for CASSSRLAGGPYNEQFF.

This clone was found a few times. The chain carries TRBV30 and TRBJ2-3; a possible D gene is TRBD1 (6 bases). CDR1 and CDR2 from the germline V gene are GTSNPN and SVGIG (reference sequence). Deletions cut 0 bases from V and 11 bases from J, with 12 bases between. The CDR3 totals 12 residues. CDR3 residues: CAWSVADRLQYF. In nucleotides, the CDR3 is TGTGCCTGGAGTGTAGCGGACAGACTGCAGTATTTT.

This clone came up once. CDR3 coding DNA: TGTGCCAGCAGCTTAGAACTAGCGGGAATTTACGAGCAGTACTTC. Its protein is CASSLELAGIYEQYF. The rearrangement uses TRBV7-2 and TRBJ2-5; 10 bases line up with TRBD2. The J call may be in error: the DNA end matches TRBJ2-7 better. Germline assignment: CDR1 SGHTA and CDR2 FQGNSA. The CDR3 is made up of 15 amino acids.

This sequence joins TRBV5-1 and TRBJ2-5, with 16 bases identical to TRBD2. From germline, CDR1 is SGHRS and CDR2 YFSETQ. This CDR3 has 17 amino acids. V trimming: 4 bases; J trimming: 1 base; junction bases outside the gene matches: 4. CDR3: CASSLGLAGGIQETQYF. CDR3 bases: TGCGCCAGCAGCCTGGGACTAGCGGGGGGGATCCAAGAGACCCAGTACTTC.